Listed below are T cell receptor beta chains from one sample, sequenced in a study of blood T cell repertoires in COVID-19. The method was immunoSEQ multiplex PCR; TCRdb's version includes in-frame clones alone and lacks a portion of them. Of more than 400,000 clones listed, 90% are singletons. Sequencing was carried out using PBMCs or T cells enriched from blood (not recorded which). These receptors were obtained from a man between 18 and 35 years old who had recovered from COVID-19. Each CDR3 is given with its conserved first and last residue. The order of the fields is J gene, clone size, V gene, D gene, CDR3 DNA, CDR3 protein. D genes are given only for firm matches. Clone size appears in some rows only: once, few, many, or a class for an expanded clone.

j_call: TRBJ1-1; clone_size: once; v_call: TRBV6-5; d_call: .; cdr3_nt: TGTGCCAGCAGCCTTAATCCCGGAGGCACTGAAGCTTTCTTT; cdr3_aa: CASSLNPGGTEAFF
j_call: TRBJ1-5; clone_size: .; v_call: TRBV9; d_call: .; cdr3_nt: TGTGCCAGCAGCGTAGGGGGACGGACAGTTAGCAATCAGCCCCAGCATTTT; cdr3_aa: CASSVGGRTVSNQPQHF
j_call: TRBJ1-2; clone_size: .; v_call: TRBV28; d_call: TRBD1; cdr3_nt: TGTGCCAGCAGTTTCCGGGACAGGGGCGACTATGGCTACACCTTC; cdr3_aa: CASSFRDRGDYGYTF
j_call: TRBJ1-1; clone_size: .; v_call: TRBV7-8; d_call: TRBD1; cdr3_nt: TGTGCCAGCAGCTTAGAAGGTCAGGGGGTCAACACTGAAGCTTTCTTT; cdr3_aa: CASSLEGQGVNTEAFF
j_call: TRBJ1-1; clone_size: .; v_call: TRBV7-3; d_call: TRBD1; cdr3_nt: TGTGCCAGCAGCTTAATACCCCTTGGACAGGACTTCACTGAAGCTTTCTTT; cdr3_aa: CASSLIPLGQDFTEAFF
j_call: TRBJ2-4; clone_size: .; v_call: TRBV11-1; d_call: TRBD1; cdr3_nt: TGTGCCAGCAGCGACGGGACAGGGAAAACCAAAAACATTCAGTACTTC; cdr3_aa: CASSDGTGKTKNIQYF
j_call: TRBJ1-2; clone_size: many; v_call: TRBV4-1; d_call: TRBD1; cdr3_nt: TGCGCCAGCAGTCCTAGGGGACTGAACGCGGGACAGGCCTATGGCTACACCTTC; cdr3_aa: CASSPRGLNAGQAYGYTF
j_call: TRBJ1-1; clone_size: .; v_call: TRBV11-2; d_call: .; cdr3_nt: TGTGCCAGCAGCCCAGGAGAATGGGGAAGGAGGGCTTTCTTT; cdr3_aa: CASSPGEWGRRAFF
j_call: TRBJ1-2; clone_size: few; v_call: TRBV9; d_call: TRBD1; cdr3_nt: TGTGCCAGCAGCGGGGAAATTACAGGGGTATATGGCTACACCTTC; cdr3_aa: CASSGEITGVYGYTF
j_call: TRBJ1-6; clone_size: .; v_call: TRBV7-9; d_call: TRBD1; cdr3_nt: TGTGCCAGCGGCGGACAGGGAACTTCACCCCTCCACTTT; cdr3_aa: CASGGQGTSPLHF
j_call: TRBJ2-3; clone_size: .; v_call: TRBV2; d_call: TRBD2; cdr3_nt: TGTGCCAGCAGCCGGGAGGGAGCAGATACGCAGTATTTT; cdr3_aa: CASSREGADTQYF
j_call: TRBJ1-4; clone_size: .; v_call: TRBV14; d_call: TRBD1; cdr3_nt: TGTGCCAGCAGCCCCCCGGGACAGGTTCCGGGGGGTGAAAAACTGTTTTTT; cdr3_aa: CASSPPGQVPGGEKLFF
j_call: TRBJ1-1; clone_size: .; v_call: TRBV30; d_call: .; cdr3_nt: TGTGCCTGGAGTGTACTTCCACTGAACACTGAAGCTTTCTTT; cdr3_aa: CAWSVLPLNTEAFF
j_call: TRBJ2-1; clone_size: once; v_call: TRBV6-5; d_call: .; cdr3_nt: TGTGCCAGCAGTTCCACTACTGGGGGCTCAATCTTC; cdr3_aa: CASSSTTGGSIF
j_call: TRBJ2-1; clone_size: .; v_call: TRBV7-2; d_call: TRBD1; cdr3_nt: TGTGCCAGCAGCCGGCCGGGACAGAAACAGTTCTTC; cdr3_aa: CASSRPGQKQFF
j_call: TRBJ1-1; clone_size: .; v_call: TRBV2; d_call: .; cdr3_nt: TGTGCCAGCAGTGACCGCCACGGTCCTGAAGCTTTCTTT; cdr3_aa: CASSDRHGPEAFF
j_call: TRBJ1-6; clone_size: once; v_call: TRBV10-1; d_call: TRBD1; cdr3_nt: TGCGCCAGCAGTGAGTCGAGGGGGCAGGGTTCACCCCTCCACTTT; cdr3_aa: CASSESRGQGSPLHF
j_call: TRBJ1-1; clone_size: .; v_call: TRBV5-8; d_call: .; cdr3_nt: TGTGCCAGCAGCATCGAGGGACAAAACAACACTGAAGCTTTCTTT; cdr3_aa: CASSIEGQNNTEAFF
j_call: TRBJ2-3; clone_size: .; v_call: TRBV3-1/TRBV3-2; d_call: TRBD2; cdr3_nt: TGTGCCAGCAGCCAAGCGGTCCGCGGGGGTACGCAGTATTTT; cdr3_aa: CASSQAVRGGTQYF
j_call: TRBJ1-1; clone_size: .; v_call: TRBV7-9; d_call: .; cdr3_nt: TGTGCCAGCAGCTCACTCCTGACGGAGGGCAAGAACACTGAAGCTTTCTTT; cdr3_aa: CASSSLLTEGKNTEAFF
j_call: TRBJ1-2; clone_size: few; v_call: TRBV19; d_call: .; cdr3_nt: TGTGCCATCTTGATTTGGGAGACTAACTATGGCTACACCTTC; cdr3_aa: CAILIWETNYGYTF
j_call: TRBJ1-2; clone_size: .; v_call: TRBV18; d_call: TRBD1; cdr3_nt: TGTGCCAGCTCACCCGAAATGACAGGGCAGGTCGGCTACACCTTC; cdr3_aa: CASSPEMTGQVGYTF
j_call: TRBJ1-5; clone_size: .; v_call: TRBV27; d_call: .; cdr3_nt: TGTGCCAGCAGTTTATCCGGAGGGCGAGGTCAGCCCCAGCATTTT; cdr3_aa: CASSLSGGRGQPQHF